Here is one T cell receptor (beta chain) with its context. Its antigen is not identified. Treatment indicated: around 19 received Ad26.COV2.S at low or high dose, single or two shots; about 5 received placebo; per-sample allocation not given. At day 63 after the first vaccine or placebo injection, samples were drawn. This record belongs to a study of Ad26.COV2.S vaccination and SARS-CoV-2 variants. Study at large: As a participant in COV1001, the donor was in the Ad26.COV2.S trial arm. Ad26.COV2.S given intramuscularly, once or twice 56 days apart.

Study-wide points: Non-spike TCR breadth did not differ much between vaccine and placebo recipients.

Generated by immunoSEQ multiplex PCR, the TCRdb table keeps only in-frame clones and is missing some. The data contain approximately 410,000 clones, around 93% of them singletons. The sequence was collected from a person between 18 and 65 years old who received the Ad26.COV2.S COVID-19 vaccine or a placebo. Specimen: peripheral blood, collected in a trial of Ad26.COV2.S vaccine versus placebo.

In DNA, the CDR3 is TGCGCCAGCAGCCAAGGCTTCTATAAAGCCGGATCCTGTGACAATGAGCAGTTCTTC. This codes for CASSQGFYKAGSCDNEQFF. This rearrangement joins TRBV4-3 to TRBJ2-1; D unresolved. This CDR3 has 19 residues. From germline, CDR1 is LGHNA and CDR2 YSLEER. Trimming stripped 1 base from V and 5 bases from J, with 24 bases between.